The table lists the clone carrying this TCR beta chain with a count of one. These data belong to a study of blood T cell repertoires in COVID-19. Study at large: Some COVID-19 samples were acute and others convalescent; all came from the United States, Italy and Spain. T cells, B-cell-depleted T cells, or PBMCs provided the cDNA or gDNA that served as material.

Original analysis: Quantification of nucleated cells was approximated via reference gene primer amplification. Generated by immunoSEQ multiplex PCR, the TCRdb table keeps only in-frame clones and is missing some. V and J calls and clone size are given by that table; D and trimming were obtained from the DNA. There are under 100,000 clones in the sample; around 81% occur only once, and around 3.7% lies in the top ten. Trimming cost V 6 bases and J 7 bases; bases outside gene matches: 12. CDR1 is LGHNA and CDR2 is YNFKEQ in the germline V gene. The length of the CDR3 is 16 residues. The TCR was taken from a man aged 50 or older with acute or convalescent COVID-19. The rearrangement joins TRBV4-2 to TRBJ2-2; the match to TRBD2 covers 9 bases. The sequenced sample consisted of peripheral blood. The CDR3 region is CASSNPTSGHIGELFF. The CDR3 DNA follows: TGTGCCAGCAGTAACCCGACTAGCGGACATATCGGGGAGCTGTTTTTT.